Below are 9 T cell receptor beta chains sequenced from a single sample in a study of shared clonotypes between healthy human individuals. Libraries were prepared by immunoSEQ multiplex PCR; TCRdb keeps only in-frame clonotypes and omits some of them. The sample has 2 million to 2.5 million clones, around 95% seen once; the top ten hold over 0.1%. The sample consisted of naive CD4+ T cells sorted from blood. Subset given: CD45RA+ positively selected. The receptor source for this set is a young man in good health.

The V call is TRBV30, the J call TRBJ2-1; possibly TRBD1 for D (6 bases). Per germline, CDR1 GTSNPN and CDR2 SVGIG (reference sequence). Trimming took 2 bases from V and 5 from J, leaving 13 bases between them. The CDR3 extends over 14 amino acids. CDR3 region: CAWSLGQVHNEQFF. The CDR3 coding sequence is TGTGCCTGGAGTTTGGGACAAGTGCACAATGAGCAGTTCTTC.

The chain joins TRBV9 to TRBJ2-3; D might be TRBD2 (6 bases). Germline loops: CDR1 SGDLS, CDR2 YYNGEE. V was shortened by 5 bases and J by 6 bases, with 22 bases between the two germline ends. There are 16 residues in the CDR3. The CDR3 region is CASRPGAGSGSDTQYF. The CDR3 DNA is TGTGCCAGCAGACCAGGAGCGGGTAGCGGATCCGATACGCAGTATTTT. Full variable domain (remainder filled in from reference TRBV9 and TRBJ2-3): DSGVTQTPKHLITATGQRVTLRCSPRSGDLSVYWYQQSLDQGLQFLIQYYNGEERAKGNILERFSAQQFPDLHSELNLSSLELGDSALYFCASRPGAGSGSDTQYFGPGTRLTVL.

About this clone itself: Other DNA sequences within the sample encode an identical CDR3. This chain uses TRBV10-3 with TRBJ2-3; D gene uncertain. Trimming took 0 bases from V and 0 from J, leaving 4 bases between them. The CDR3 length is 14 residues. CDR1 and CDR2 (germline): ENHRY, SYGVKD. For the CDR3, the DNA is TGTGCCATCAGTGAGTCGGGCAGCACAGATACGCAGTATTTT. It specifies CAISESGSTDTQYF.

This chain joins TRBV5-1 and TRBJ2-3, with D hard to call. This CDR3 contains 15 residues. Germline V gene lookup returns CDR1 SGHRS and CDR2 YFSETQ. Trimming took 1 base from V and 2 from J, leaving 11 bases between them. CDR3 sequence (DNA): TGCGCCAGCAGCTTGCAAACTTCATACACAGATACGCAGTATTTT. Translation: CASSLQTSYTDTQYF.

The chain is built from TRBV10-1 and TRBJ1-5; D unclear. The CDR3 consists of 16 residues. Germline-derived CDR1 and CDR2 are WNHNN and SYGVQD (reference sequence). Trimming pared 9 bases from V and 5 bases from J, leaving 23 bases between. The CDR3 nucleotides are TGCGCCAGATCGGAATCCGGGAGGATAGGTCATCAGCCCCAGCATTTT. Its translation: CARSESGRIGHQPQHF.

The chain has TRBV4-1 and TRBJ2-2; the D gene is possibly TRBD1 (5 bases). Trimming left V 1 base short and J 10 bases short, with 10 bases between. CDR1 is MGHRA and CDR2 is YSYEKL in the germline V gene. This CDR3 is built from 13 residues. The CDR3 is CASSQGQPVELFF. In DNA, the CDR3 is TGCGCCAGCAGCCAAGGACAGCCTGTGGAGCTGTTTTTT.

The chain has TRBV5-1 and TRBJ2-1; 14 bases align to TRBD2. Germline assignment: CDR1 SGHRS and CDR2 YFSETQ. The length of the CDR3 is 19 residues. V lost 2 bases, J lost 4 bases, and 11 bases stayed unmatched. CDR3 region: CASSFSGTSGSWGYNEQFF. CDR3 sequence (DNA): TGCGCCAGCAGCTTTTCCGGGACTAGCGGGAGTTGGGGATACAATGAGCAGTTCTTC.

This chain joins TRBV11-2 and TRBJ2-1, with 7 bases matching TRBD1. After removal of 5 bases from V and 8 bases from J, the junction contained 15 bases not matched to a gene. Germline V gene sequence: CDR1 SGHAT, CDR2 FQNNGV. The CDR3 has 16 amino acids. CDR3 DNA sequence: TGTGCCAGCAGCACCGTAACAGGGGCGGTTAGCCATGAGCAGTTCTTC. This translates into CASSTVTGAVSHEQFF.

J is TRBJ1-5 and V is TRBV30, with no clear D. The CDR3 spans 15 residues. Germline CDR1 reads GTSNPN; CDR2 reads SVGIG (reference sequence). The V end lost 3 bases, the J end lost 3 bases, and 15 bases lay between the germline ends. The DNA for the CDR3 is TGTGCCTGGAGCCTACGGGTTGCCCCCAATCAGCCCCAGCATTTT. Translating gives CAWSLRVAPNQPQHF.